The clone carrying this T cell receptor beta chain was detected only once. Data came from immunoSEQ multiplex PCR; TCRdb stores just in-frame clones and leaves some out. Altogether roughly 70,000 clones are present, approximately 92% being singletons, with the ten largest covering about 2%. These data belong to a study of T cell changes during pregnancy in multiple sclerosis. Trimming cost V 0 bases and J 0 bases, with 12 bases left between them. Germline loops: CDR1 LNHNV, CDR2 YYDKDF (reference sequence). CDR3 length: 16 residues. V is TRBV15 and J is TRBJ2-7, with D possibly being TRBD1 (5 bases). This specimen consisted of peripheral blood, obtained before pregnancy. The source of this sequence is a female donor with multiple sclerosis, enrolled in a pregnancy study. In DNA, the CDR3 is TGTGCCACCAGCAGAGATATTCCAGGGCCCTCCTACGAGCAGTACTTC. Translating it yields CATSRDIPGPSYEQYF.